The 22 T cell receptor beta chains listed next were all sequenced from one sample in a study of T-cell memory formation after mild COVID-19. TCRdb ran MiXCR on the 5' RACE reads and lists one entry per CDR3 protein. The sample contains 300,000 to 400,000 distinct CDR3 sequences, about 13% of which appear only once. Specimen: PBMCs or a T cell subset sorted from them (not recorded which). The origin of the receptors is a man between 18 and 29 years old who had mild COVID-19 (a few samples of this study predate the infection). Cell type and time point are not known.

This clonotype was recorded a few times. V gene TRBV7-2 combines with J gene TRBJ2-5, with D perhaps matching TRBD1 (6 bases). The germline CDR1 and CDR2 sequences are SGHTA and FQGNSA. This CDR3 is built from 12 residues. V dropped 4 bases and J dropped 5 bases, with 8 bases sitting between them. The CDR3 region is CASSSDSETQYF. The CDR3 DNA reads TGTGCCAGCAGCTCGGACAGCGAGACCCAGTACTTC.

A few counts support this clonotype. The chain joins TRBV27 to TRBJ1-1, with D possibly matching TRBD1 (5 bases). CDR3 length: 14 residues. V was pared by 0 bases and J by 4 bases, with 9 bases between. Germline loops: CDR1 MNHEY, CDR2 SMNVEV (reference sequence). The CDR3 DNA reads as TGTGCCAGCAGTTTATCGGGGGAAGGCACTGAAGCTTTCTTT. This sequence encodes CASSLSGEGTEAFF.

DNA for the CDR3: TGTGCCAGCAGCTCCGAGGGCGGGGGGGCCTACAATGAGCAGTTCTTC. This codes for CASSSEGGGAYNEQFF. The rearrangement links TRBV5-4 to TRBJ2-1; 9 bases match TRBD2. This CDR3 comprises 16 residues. Germline V gives CDR1 SGHNT, CDR2 YYREEE (reference sequence). V dropped 3 bases and J dropped 2; count of bases not matched to a gene: 6. Supplemented by reference TRBV5-4 and TRBJ2-1, the full variable domain reads ETGVTQSPTHLIKTRGQQVTLRCSSQSGHNTVSWYQQALGQGPQFIFQYYREEENGRGNFPPRFSGLQFPNYSSELNVNALELDDSALYLCASSSEGGGAYNEQFFGPGTRLTVL.

This clonotype has just a few counts. The chain has TRBV29-1 and TRBJ2-7, with D perhaps TRBD1 (5 bases). Germline loops: CDR1 SQVTM, CDR2 ANQGSEA. V was clipped by 4 bases and J by 1 base, with 11 bases between them. The CDR3 has 13 residues. The CDR3 region is CSVAETASYEQYF. In nucleotides, the CDR3 is TGCAGCGTTGCTGAGACAGCGTCCTACGAGCAGTACTTC.

This sequence joins TRBV7-9 and TRBJ1-1; D not certain. Germline V CDR1 and CDR2: SEHNR, FQNEAQ (reference sequence). V lost 4 bases and J 2 bases, leaving 8 bases between the germline ends. The CDR3 extends over 13 amino acids. CDR3 protein: CASSSSINTEAFF. The CDR3 region has the DNA TGTGCCAGCAGCTCCAGTATTAACACTGAAGCTTTCTTT.

The V and J genes are TRBV3-1 and TRBJ2-3; tentative D call: TRBD1 (6 bases). Looked up from germline, CDR1 is LGHDT and CDR2 is YNNKEL (reference sequence). CDR3 length: 17 residues. Trimming pared 0 bases from V and 5 bases from J, leaving 18 bases between. The CDR3 coding sequence is TGTGCCAGCAGCCAAGATGCCCCTCAGGGGATACAAGATACGCAGTATTTT. Translation: CASSQDAPQGIQDTQYF.

This clonotype has a count of ten or more. The chain is built from TRBV5-1 and TRBJ2-5; tentatively, D is TRBD2 (7 bases). Trimming removed 3 bases at V and 5 bases at J, with 14 bases between. CDR1 is SGHRS and CDR2 is YFSETQ in the germline V gene. The CDR3 runs to 14 residues. CDR3 protein: CASSSRGAGETQYF. DNA of the CDR3: TGCGCCAGCAGCTCCCGGGGGGCCGGTGAGACCCAGTACTTC.

This clonotype was found a few times. The chain couples TRBV28 to TRBJ1-1; D gene uncertain. The CDR3 is 12 residues long. The germline CDR1 and CDR2 sequences are MDHEN and SYDVKM. The CDR3 loop is CAAIPKGTEAFF. The DNA of the CDR3 is TGTGCTGCTATTCCAAAGGGCACTGAAGCTTTCTTT.

As DNA, the CDR3 is TGTGCCAGCAGCCAAATCCTGGGACCCAGGGGGTCGGAGGTAACTTTCTTT. Its protein is CASSQILGPRGSEVTFF. The V and J genes are TRBV4-2 and TRBJ1-1, with TRBD1 identical over 7 bases. This CDR3 has 17 residues. The J segment lost 12 bases and the V segment lost 2 bases, leaving 21 bases of the junction unmatched. Germline V gene lookup returns CDR1 LGHNA and CDR2 YNFKEQ.

This clonotype was detected only a few times. The V and J genes are TRBV20-1 and TRBJ2-3, with TRBD2 matching 8 bases. The junction had 7 bases not matched to a gene; V was cut back by 5 bases and J by 0 bases. From germline, CDR1 is DFQATT and CDR2 SNEGSKA (reference sequence). CDR3 length: 15 residues. CDR3 protein: CSARLAGTSTDTQYF. As DNA, the CDR3 is TGCAGTGCTCGGTTAGCGGGGACTAGCACAGATACGCAGTATTTT.

The gene calls are TRBV19 and TRBJ2-1; D is perhaps TRBD1 (6 bases). This CDR3 is built from 15 residues. V dropped 3 bases and J dropped 2 bases, with 11 bases sitting between them. CDR1 is LNHDA, CDR2 SQIVND, per germline (reference sequence). CDR3 sequence reads: CASSIGWTAYNEQFF. The CDR3 DNA reads TGTGCCAGTAGTATTGGGTGGACAGCCTACAATGAGCAGTTCTTC. Full variable domain (missing parts from reference TRBV19 and TRBJ2-1): DGGITQSPKYLFRKEGQNVTLSCEQNLNHDAMYWYRQDPGQGLRLIYYSQIVNDFQKGDIAEGYSVSREKKESFPLTVTSAQKNPTAFYLCASSIGWTAYNEQFFGPGTRLTVL.

The chain carries TRBV6-2 or TRBV6-3 and TRBJ1-5; TRBD1 matches 9 bases. Germline V gene lookup returns CDR1 MNHEY and CDR2 SVGEGT. Losses at the gene ends were 7 bases for V and 6 bases for J; bases not matched to a gene: 13. CDR3 length equals 16 residues. The CDR3, as DNA: TGTGCCAGCACCGACTTCGACAGGGGGTATTCTCAGCCCCAGCATTTT. Its protein product is CASTDFDRGYSQPQHF.

This clonotype has a handful of counts. This chain uses TRBV5-1 with TRBJ2-6; unclear D gene. This CDR3 spans 12 amino acids. Trimming shortened V by 7 bases and J by 7 bases, and 9 bases separated the two germline ends. From germline, CDR1 is SGHRS and CDR2 YFSETQ. The CDR3: CASRAEANVLTF. As DNA, the CDR3 is TGCGCCAGCCGGGCGGAAGCCAACGTCCTGACTTTC.

The gene calls are TRBV6-5 and TRBJ2-1; D gene uncertain. CDR1 is MNHEY and CDR2 is SVGAGI in the germline V gene. CDR3 size: 13 residues. With 2 bases removed from V and 7 bases from J, the gap between germline ends came to 9 bases. The DNA for the CDR3 is TGTGCCAGCAGTTACATCTCAGAAAATGAGCAGTTCTTC. Translated, it gives CASSYISENEQFF.

The V call is TRBV7-3, the J call TRBJ2-1, with unresolved D. Trimming stripped 3 bases from V and 1 base from J, with 10 bases between. The CDR3 contains 15 residues. Per germline, CDR1 SGHTA and CDR2 FQGTGA. The CDR3, as DNA: TGTGCCAGCAGCTTCGGGCCCGTTTCCTACAATGAGCAGTTCTTC. Residues: CASSFGPVSYNEQFF.

This chain uses TRBV4-3 with TRBJ1-6; D gene ambiguous. CDR1 is LGHNA, CDR2 YSLEER, per germline. The CDR3 runs to 13 residues. Trimming cost V 0 bases and J 7 bases, with 4 bases left between them. CDR3 DNA sequence: TGCGCCAGCAGCCAAGAGTGGAATTCACCCCTCCACTTT. Protein sequence: CASSQEWNSPLHF.

V is TRBV28 and J is TRBJ1-3; D may be TRBD1 (5 bases). Trimming pared 6 bases from V and 2 bases from J, leaving 11 bases between. Germline CDR1 and CDR2: MDHEN and SYDVKM. The CDR3 consists of 14 residues. Here the CDR3 reads CASSWGRTGNTIYF. The CDR3 bases are TGTGCCAGCAGCTGGGGCAGGACTGGAAACACCATATATTTT.

At least ten counts were recorded for this clonotype. The V gene is TRBV5-1, the J gene TRBJ1-1; TRBD1 matches at 8 bases. V was pared by 0 bases and J by 4 bases, with 2 bases of the junction left unmatched. Germline assignment: CDR1 SGHRS and CDR2 YFSETQ. This CDR3 is 14 amino acids long. DNA of the CDR3: TGCGCCAGCAGCTTGGCAGGGGGCCGCACTGAAGCTTTCTTT. Protein: CASSLAGGRTEAFF.

This clonotype was found many times. V and J are TRBV5-1 and TRBJ2-1; possibly TRBD2 for D (6 bases). Germline assignment: CDR1 SGHRS and CDR2 YFSETQ. This CDR3 contains 14 residues. V was cut by 1 base and J by 7 bases, with 12 bases left in between. The CDR3 DNA reads as TGCGCCAGCAGCTTGCTCGGGACTCCTAATGAGCAGTTCTTC. It codes for CASSLLGTPNEQFF.

This clonotype was picked up a small number of times. This chain connects TRBV3-1 to TRBJ2-7; no clear D. This CDR3 has 15 amino acids. Per germline, CDR1 LGHDT and CDR2 YNNKEL (reference sequence). V dropped 1 base and J dropped 0 bases, with 10 bases sitting between them. CDR3 sequence (DNA): TGTGCCAGCAGCCAAGGTGTCACCAGCTCCTACGAGCAGTACTTC. It translates to CASSQGVTSSYEQYF.

The V call is TRBV28, the J call TRBJ1-2, with D possibly TRBD1 on 5 matching bases. Per the germline V gene, CDR1 is MDHEN and CDR2 is SYDVKM. The CDR3 has 15 residues. With 8 bases removed from V and 3 bases from J, the gap between germline ends came to 19 bases. This CDR3 is CASGIPGRRDYGYTF. The CDR3 nucleotides read TGTGCCAGCGGGATCCCGGGACGGAGAGACTATGGCTACACCTTC.

This clonotype has ten or more counts. The chain carries TRBV6-4 and TRBJ2-3; 10 bases align to TRBD2. This CDR3 is 15 amino acids long. V shed 0 bases and J 4 bases; nucleotides not matched to a gene: 1. Per the germline V gene, CDR1 is MRHNA and CDR2 is SNTAGT. The CDR3 bases are TGTGCCAGCAGTGACTCTAGCGGGGGGCCAGATACGCAGTATTTT. It specifies CASSDSSGGPDTQYF.